These 7 T cell receptor beta chains originate from one sample sequenced in a study of T cell responses to AZD1222 COVID-19 vaccine. Profiling relied on immunoSEQ multiplex PCR, and the TCRdb table lists in-frame clones only, not all of them. Found here are around 140,000 clones, about 92% of them singletons; the top ten hold less than 1%. This specimen consisted of peripheral blood, obtained on day 0 of MenACWY control vaccination. The receptors come from an adult in good health.

The rearrangement links TRBV15 to TRBJ1-1; D remains unclear. CDR3 size: 12 residues. V lost 0 bases to trimming and J lost 6 bases, with 5 bases between them. The germline V gene has CDR1 LNHNV and CDR2 YYDKDF (reference sequence). The CDR3, as DNA: TGTGCCACCAGCAGAGAAGGGTCTGAAGCTTTCTTT. The encoded protein is CATSREGSEAFF.

This clone occurred once. CDR3 sequence (DNA): TGTGCCAGCCTCAGGGCAGGGAACACTGAAGCTTTCTTT. Its translation is CASLRAGNTEAFF. V is TRBV28 and J is TRBJ1-1, with D possibly being TRBD1 (5 bases). Germline CDR1 and CDR2: MDHEN and SYDVKM. This CDR3 is 13 amino acids long. V was cut by 8 bases and J by 1 base, with 11 bases left in between.

The chain employs TRBV9 and TRBJ2-7; TRBD1 is a possible D gene (5 bases). Deletions cut 0 bases from V and 4 bases from J, with 14 bases between. Germline CDR1 SGDLS, CDR2 YYNGEE. The CDR3 consists of 15 residues. CDR3 protein: CASSVGEQDSYEQYF. The DNA of the CDR3 is TGTGCCAGCAGCGTAGGAGAACAAGACAGTTACGAGCAGTACTTC.

This chain connects TRBV11-3 to TRBJ2-7, with 11 bases fitting TRBD1. From germline, CDR1 is SGHNT and CDR2 YENEEA. J lost 3 bases, V lost 5 bases, and 3 bases had no gene match. CDR3 length: 14 residues. CDR3 loop: CASSVGQGVYEQYF. CDR3 in DNA: TGTGCCAGCAGCGTGGGACAGGGGGTCTACGAGCAGTACTTC.

The chain carries TRBV6-4 and TRBJ1-5, with no clear D. The V and J ends lost 8 bases and 1 base respectively, with 12 bases between them. Germline-derived CDR1 and CDR2 are MRHNA and SNTAGT. The CDR3 spans 14 residues. The DNA for the CDR3 is TGTGCCAGCCAAATTCCTTGGAGCAATCAGCCCCAGCATTTT. This encodes CASQIPWSNQPQHF.

This chain uses TRBV9 with TRBJ1-2; D is undetermined. The V and J ends lost 1 base and 1 base respectively, with 8 bases between them. This CDR3 spans 14 amino acids. Germline values: CDR1 SGDLS, CDR2 YYNGEE. Written as DNA, the CDR3 is TGTGCCAGCAGCGTAAATTCAAATAACTATGGCTACACCTTC. It yields the protein CASSVNSNNYGYTF.

The chain joins TRBV6-4 to TRBJ1-1; 7 bases are a match to TRBD1. CDR3 length: 17 amino acids. V shed 0 bases and J 3 bases; nucleotides not matched to a gene: 10. CDR1 and CDR2 from the germline V gene are MRHNA and SNTAGT. CDR3 sequence: CASSDSGTEHPYTEAFF. For the CDR3, the DNA is TGTGCCAGCAGTGACTCAGGGACAGAACACCCGTACACTGAAGCTTTCTTT.